Listed below are T cell receptor beta chains from one sample, sequenced in a study of cytomegalovirus exposure and HLA in healthy donors. Produced via immunoSEQ multiplex PCR; TCRdb's table is partial and in-frame only. The repertoire has 150,000 to 200,000 clones, over 75% of them found once; the top ten carry approximately 1.8%. Specimen: PBMCs. These receptors all come from a man younger than 35 in good health and CMV-seronegative. CDR3s include the opening cysteine and the closing phenylalanine or tryptophan. A D gene is named only where the DNA matches it firmly. Clone size is not always given. Where it is, it says once, few, many or a class for expanded clones.

CDR3 DNA: TGTGCCAGCAGAACCAGGGACAGAATAAACTATGGCTACACCTTC; CDR3 protein: CASRTRDRINYGYTF; clone size: NA; D gene: TRBD1; V gene: TRBV2; J gene: TRBJ1-2
CDR3 DNA: TGTGCCAGCAGCGAAGACCTCGGGGGCCAAGAGACCCAGTACTTC; CDR3 protein: CASSEDLGGQETQYF; clone size: NA; D gene: NA; V gene: TRBV9; J gene: TRBJ2-5
CDR3 DNA: TGTGCCAGCAGAACCGGGACTCCCTCCATGGATACGCAGTATTTT; CDR3 protein: CASRTGTPSMDTQYF; clone size: NA; D gene: NA; V gene: TRBV27; J gene: TRBJ2-3
CDR3 DNA: TGCAGCGTTGAAGGAACTAACAGGGGTTGGGGACACAATGAGCAGTTCTTC; CDR3 protein: CSVEGTNRGWGHNEQFF; clone size: NA; D gene: TRBD1; V gene: TRBV29-1; J gene: TRBJ2-1
CDR3 DNA: TGTGCCACCAGCAGACCGTACAGGAATGAAAAACTGTTTTTT; CDR3 protein: CATSRPYRNEKLFF; clone size: NA; D gene: NA; V gene: TRBV15; J gene: TRBJ1-4
CDR3 DNA: TGTGCCAGCAGCTTAGAGCGGAACTCCTACAATGAGCAGTTCTTC; CDR3 protein: CASSLERNSYNEQFF; clone size: few; D gene: NA; V gene: TRBV11-3; J gene: TRBJ2-1
CDR3 DNA: TGTGCCAGTAGTATAGACTATCTCACAGATACGCAGTATTTT; CDR3 protein: CASSIDYLTDTQYF; clone size: NA; D gene: NA; V gene: TRBV19; J gene: TRBJ2-3
CDR3 DNA: TGTGCCAGCAGCCTTAGCGGGGGGGCCGAGGAGACCCAGTACTTC; CDR3 protein: CASSLSGGAEETQYF; clone size: NA; D gene: TRBD2; V gene: TRBV7-9; J gene: TRBJ2-5
CDR3 DNA: TGCGCCAGCAGTGCGGACAGGCCCTCTGGAAACACCATATATTTT; CDR3 protein: CASSADRPSGNTIYF; clone size: NA; D gene: TRBD1; V gene: TRBV4-3; J gene: TRBJ1-3
CDR3 DNA: TGTGCCAGCAGCTTAGAAGGGGTGGGCACTGAAGCTTTCTTT; CDR3 protein: CASSLEGVGTEAFF; clone size: NA; D gene: NA; V gene: TRBV11-2; J gene: TRBJ1-1
CDR3 DNA: TGTGCCAGCAGCCCTCGCACAGATACGCAGTATTTT; CDR3 protein: CASSPRTDTQYF; clone size: NA; D gene: NA; V gene: TRBV9; J gene: TRBJ2-3
CDR3 DNA: TGTGCCAGCTCACCCCAAGGCCGCGGGGAAAGTACTAATATTTTCTTT; CDR3 protein: CASSPQGRGESTNIFF; clone size: NA; D gene: NA; V gene: TRBV18; J gene: TRBJ1-1
CDR3 DNA: TGTGCCAGCAGCGTAGAGCCGGGACTGGGCTACGAGCAGTACTTC; CDR3 protein: CASSVEPGLGYEQYF; clone size: NA; D gene: NA; V gene: TRBV9; J gene: TRBJ2-7
CDR3 DNA: TGCAGTGCCGCGATTTACGAGCAGTACTTC; CDR3 protein: CSAAIYEQYF; clone size: NA; D gene: NA; V gene: TRBV20-1; J gene: TRBJ2-7
CDR3 DNA: TGTGCCAGCAGCTGGTCCCCCTTAGCGGGAGCCTACGAGCAGTACTTC; CDR3 protein: CASSWSPLAGAYEQYF; clone size: NA; D gene: TRBD2; V gene: TRBV5-4; J gene: TRBJ2-7
CDR3 DNA: TGCGCCAGCAGCCAACCAGGGGGCAACGAGCAGTACTTC; CDR3 protein: CASSQPGGNEQYF; clone size: NA; D gene: TRBD1; V gene: TRBV4-1; J gene: TRBJ2-7
CDR3 DNA: TGTGCCAGAAGCTTTTTTCCGTCGGGGACAGGGGGCCCCCAACACTCCTACGAGCAGTACTTC; CDR3 protein: CARSFFPSGTGGPQHSYEQYF; clone size: NA; D gene: TRBD1; V gene: TRBV5-3; J gene: TRBJ2-7
CDR3 DNA: TGTGCCAGCAGTTACCGGCTGAGGGCCTCCTACGAGCAGTACTTC; CDR3 protein: CASSYRLRASYEQYF; clone size: few; D gene: NA; V gene: TRBV13; J gene: TRBJ2-7
CDR3 DNA: TGCGCCAGCAGCTTGGATTTAGTTTCCCCCTACGAGCAGTACTTC; CDR3 protein: CASSLDLVSPYEQYF; clone size: NA; D gene: NA; V gene: TRBV5-1; J gene: TRBJ2-7
CDR3 DNA: TGTGCCAGCAGTCCCAACAGGGCCGGGGTCGAGTTCTTC; CDR3 protein: CASSPNRAGVEFF; clone size: NA; D gene: NA; V gene: TRBV6-6; J gene: TRBJ2-1
CDR3 DNA: TGCGCCAGCAGCTTGGGACAGGGCACTCAGCCCCAGCATTTT; CDR3 protein: CASSLGQGTQPQHF; clone size: few; D gene: TRBD1; V gene: TRBV5-1; J gene: TRBJ1-5
CDR3 DNA: TGTGCCAGCAGTTACTCCTCAGTCTACAATGAGCAGTTCTTC; CDR3 protein: CASSYSSVYNEQFF; clone size: once; D gene: NA; V gene: TRBV6-5; J gene: TRBJ2-1
CDR3 DNA: TGTGCCAGCAGCCAAGAAGTCGGGGGCTCCTACGAGCAGTACTTC; CDR3 protein: CASSQEVGGSYEQYF; clone size: NA; D gene: NA; V gene: TRBV4-2; J gene: TRBJ2-7
CDR3 DNA: TGTGCCAGCAGTTTAAGGGGGGGGAGGGGATCAGATACGCAGTATTTT; CDR3 protein: CASSLRGGRGSDTQYF; clone size: NA; D gene: NA; V gene: TRBV28; J gene: TRBJ2-3
CDR3 DNA: TGTGCCAGCGGGATCAGCGGGAGAGGGGGCGGGGAGCTGTTTTTT; CDR3 protein: CASGISGRGGGELFF; clone size: once; D gene: TRBD2; V gene: TRBV7-8; J gene: TRBJ2-2
CDR3 DNA: TGTGCCACGAACGGAGAGACCCAGTACTTC; CDR3 protein: CATNGETQYF; clone size: NA; D gene: NA; V gene: TRBV2; J gene: TRBJ2-5
CDR3 DNA: TGTGCCAGCAGCCCCCTTGGGACAGGGGATTCACCCCTCCACTTT; CDR3 protein: CASSPLGTGDSPLHF; clone size: NA; D gene: TRBD1; V gene: TRBV5-4; J gene: TRBJ1-6
CDR3 DNA: TGTGCCAGCAGCCAAGATATTCGGTTC; CDR3 protein: CASSQDIRF; clone size: few; D gene: NA; V gene: TRBV14; J gene: TRBJ2-7
CDR3 DNA: TGTGCCACCAGCAGAGATAGTCAGCCCCAGCATTTT; CDR3 protein: CATSRDSQPQHF; clone size: few; D gene: NA; V gene: TRBV15; J gene: TRBJ1-5
CDR3 DNA: TGTGCCAGCAAGGGGACAGGTGCCTACGAGCAGTACTTC; CDR3 protein: CASKGTGAYEQYF; clone size: NA; D gene: TRBD1; V gene: TRBV6-5; J gene: TRBJ2-7
CDR3 DNA: TGTGCCAGCTCACCACCAGCGGCGGGGATGTCCCGGGGTACGCAGTATTTT; CDR3 protein: CASSPPAAGMSRGTQYF; clone size: NA; D gene: NA; V gene: TRBV18; J gene: TRBJ2-3
CDR3 DNA: TGTGCCAGCAGCCCCCGGAGGACTGAAGCTTTCTTT; CDR3 protein: CASSPRRTEAFF; clone size: NA; D gene: NA; V gene: TRBV6-1; J gene: TRBJ1-1
CDR3 DNA: TGTGCCAGTAGTATATATGGTCTCGGAGGCACTGAAGCTTTCTTT; CDR3 protein: CASSIYGLGGTEAFF; clone size: NA; D gene: NA; V gene: TRBV19; J gene: TRBJ1-1
CDR3 DNA: TGTGCCAGCAGACGACTCCTCCCCCTCTACGAGCAGTACTTC; CDR3 protein: CASRRLLPLYEQYF; clone size: NA; D gene: NA; V gene: TRBV2; J gene: TRBJ2-7
CDR3 DNA: TGTGCCAGCAAGGTCGAGACAGGGAGGACCGGGGAGCTGTTTTTT; CDR3 protein: CASKVETGRTGELFF; clone size: NA; D gene: NA; V gene: TRBV2; J gene: TRBJ2-2
CDR3 DNA: TGTGCCAGCAGCTTACTGCAGGGGGCGAACACTGAAGCTTTCTTT; CDR3 protein: CASSLLQGANTEAFF; clone size: NA; D gene: TRBD1; V gene: TRBV7-9; J gene: TRBJ1-1
CDR3 DNA: TGTGCCAGCAGTGAAGTCAGGGTAGGTGGCTACACCTTC; CDR3 protein: CASSEVRVGGYTF; clone size: NA; D gene: NA; V gene: TRBV6-1; J gene: TRBJ1-2
CDR3 DNA: TGTGCCACCAGCAGAGATCTCAGCGGCGATGGCCTTGGGCAGTATTTT; CDR3 protein: CATSRDLSGDGLGQYF; clone size: NA; D gene: NA; V gene: TRBV15; J gene: TRBJ2-3
CDR3 DNA: TGTGCCACCAGCAGAGGCTCCAGTCAGCCCCAGCATTTT; CDR3 protein: CATSRGSSQPQHF; clone size: once; D gene: NA; V gene: TRBV15; J gene: TRBJ1-5
CDR3 DNA: TGTGCCAGCAGTTACCGGCAGGCCCATCAGCCCCAGCATTTT; CDR3 protein: CASSYRQAHQPQHF; clone size: NA; D gene: NA; V gene: TRBV6-6; J gene: TRBJ1-5
CDR3 DNA: TGTGCCAGTAGTATATCCCGGGGGGCCCAGCATTTT; CDR3 protein: CASSISRGAQHF; clone size: NA; D gene: NA; V gene: TRBV19; J gene: TRBJ1-5
CDR3 DNA: TGCGCCAGCAGCCCCACAGGAGTGAACACTGAAGCTTTCTTT; CDR3 protein: CASSPTGVNTEAFF; clone size: NA; D gene: NA; V gene: TRBV4-1; J gene: TRBJ1-1
CDR3 DNA: TGTGCCAGCAGCCTCGGCAGACTCTCTGGGGCCAACGTCCTGACTTTC; CDR3 protein: CASSLGRLSGANVLTF; clone size: NA; D gene: NA; V gene: TRBV14; J gene: TRBJ2-6
CDR3 DNA: TGTGCCAGCAGTTCAGGACTAGGCTCCTACAATGAGCAGTTCTTC; CDR3 protein: CASSSGLGSYNEQFF; clone size: NA; D gene: TRBD2; V gene: TRBV6-5; J gene: TRBJ2-1